This section outlines one TCR beta chain sequence together with its context. This sample was taken from a study of cytomegalovirus exposure and HLA in healthy donors. The CDR3 length is 16 residues. Primers included in the PCR were 60 Vbeta and 13 Jbeta primers. Measured with immunoSEQ multiplex PCR; TCRdb has only the in-frame clones, and not every one. This table has approximately 100,000 clones, roughly 80% appearing once. The rearrangement links TRBV21-1 to TRBJ2-1; the DNA was not used to check the table's D call, TRBD1. TRBV21-1 is a known pseudogene. Sequenced material: PBMCs. The clonotype comes from a female donor in good health and CMV-seronegative. CDR3 DNA: TGTGCCAGCAGCAAAGAAACGGCGGGGACAGGCAATGAGCAGTTCTTC. Protein: CASSKETAGTGNEQFF.